Sequencing of this T cell receptor beta chain was carried out in a study of shared clonotypes between healthy human individuals. Adult donors, all healthy and HIV-negative, had no recent acute infections or vaccinations. Investigators divided CD4+ cells into CD45RA+ naive and CD45RA-negative memory subsets. Whole-study findings and limits: A limitation of the genetic and exposure-history diversity represented arose from few donors. Shared across four donors were 4% to 5% of the naive CD4 clonotypes.

Using immunoSEQ multiplex PCR, the repertoire was profiled, and TCRdb retains in-frame clones only, with some absent. The table has about 2 million clones, 90% to 95% seen once. This clone was observed once. Antigen specificity is unknown. The receptor's source is a man between 18 and 29 years old in good health. Material: naive CD4+ T cells sorted from blood. Documented subset: CD45RA+ positively selected.

The CDR3 protein is CASRPNAGREQFF. DNA for the CDR3: TGTGCCAGCCGACCCAACGCAGGTCGGGAGCAGTTCTTC. The chain carries TRBV11-2 and TRBJ2-1, with unresolved D. V was clipped by 8 bases and J by 10 bases, with 18 bases between them. The germline gives CDR1 SGHAT, CDR2 FQNNGV. The CDR3 sequence is 13 residues long.